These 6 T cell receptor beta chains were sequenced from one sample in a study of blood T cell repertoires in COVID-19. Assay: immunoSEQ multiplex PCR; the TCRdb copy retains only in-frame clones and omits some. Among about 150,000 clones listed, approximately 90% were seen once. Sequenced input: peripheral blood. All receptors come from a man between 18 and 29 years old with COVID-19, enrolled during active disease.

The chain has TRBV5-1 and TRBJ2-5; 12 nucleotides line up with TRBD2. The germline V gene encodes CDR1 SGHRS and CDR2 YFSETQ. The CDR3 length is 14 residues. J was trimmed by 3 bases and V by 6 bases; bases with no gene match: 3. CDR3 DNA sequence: TGCGCCAGCACTAGCGGGAGGGCCGAAGAGACCCAGTACTTC. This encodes CASTSGRAEETQYF.

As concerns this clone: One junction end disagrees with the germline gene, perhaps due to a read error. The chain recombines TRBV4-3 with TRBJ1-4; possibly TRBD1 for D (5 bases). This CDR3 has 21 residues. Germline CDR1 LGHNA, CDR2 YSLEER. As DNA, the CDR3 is TGCGCCAGCAGCCAAGATTGGGGGTTGGGGGAGGGTGACGGAACTAATGAAAAACTGCTTTTT. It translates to CASSQDWGLGEGDGTNEKLLF.

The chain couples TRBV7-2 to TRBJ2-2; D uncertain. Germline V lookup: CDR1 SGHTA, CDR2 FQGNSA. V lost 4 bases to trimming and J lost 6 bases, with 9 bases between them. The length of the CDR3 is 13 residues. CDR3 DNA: TGTGCCAGCAGCTCCACAGTACCCGGGGAGCTGTTTTTT. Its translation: CASSSTVPGELFF.

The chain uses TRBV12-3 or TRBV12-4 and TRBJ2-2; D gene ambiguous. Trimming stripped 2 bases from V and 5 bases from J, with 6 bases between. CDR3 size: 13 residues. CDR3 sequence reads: CASSLRETGELFF. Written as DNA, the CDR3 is TGTGCCAGCAGTTTACGCGAAACCGGGGAGCTGTTTTTT.

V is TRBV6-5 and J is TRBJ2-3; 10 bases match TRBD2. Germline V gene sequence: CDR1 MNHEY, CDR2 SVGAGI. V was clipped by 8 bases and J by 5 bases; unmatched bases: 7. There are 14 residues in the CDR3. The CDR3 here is CASDPAGGLDTQYF. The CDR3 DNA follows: TGTGCCAGCGACCCAGCGGGAGGGTTAGATACGCAGTATTTT.

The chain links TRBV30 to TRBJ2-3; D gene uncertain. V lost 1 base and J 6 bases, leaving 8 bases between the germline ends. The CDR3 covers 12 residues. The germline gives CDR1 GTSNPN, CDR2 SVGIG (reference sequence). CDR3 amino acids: CAWSDRADTQYF. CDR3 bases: TGTGCCTGGAGTGACCGAGCTGATACGCAGTATTTT.